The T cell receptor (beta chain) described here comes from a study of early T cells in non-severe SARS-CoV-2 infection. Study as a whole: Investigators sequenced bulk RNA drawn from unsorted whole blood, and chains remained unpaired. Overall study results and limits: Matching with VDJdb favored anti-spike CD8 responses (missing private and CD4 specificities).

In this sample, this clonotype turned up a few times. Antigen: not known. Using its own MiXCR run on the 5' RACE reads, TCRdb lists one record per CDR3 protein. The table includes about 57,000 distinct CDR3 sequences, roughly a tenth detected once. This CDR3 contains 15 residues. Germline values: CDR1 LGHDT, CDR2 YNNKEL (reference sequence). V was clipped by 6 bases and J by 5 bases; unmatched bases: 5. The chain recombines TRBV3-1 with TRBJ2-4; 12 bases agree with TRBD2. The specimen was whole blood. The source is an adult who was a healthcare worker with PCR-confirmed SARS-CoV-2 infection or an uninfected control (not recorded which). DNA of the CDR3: TGTGCCAGCAGGCTAGCGGGAGGGCAGGAAAACATTCAGTACTTC. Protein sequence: CASRLAGGQENIQYF.